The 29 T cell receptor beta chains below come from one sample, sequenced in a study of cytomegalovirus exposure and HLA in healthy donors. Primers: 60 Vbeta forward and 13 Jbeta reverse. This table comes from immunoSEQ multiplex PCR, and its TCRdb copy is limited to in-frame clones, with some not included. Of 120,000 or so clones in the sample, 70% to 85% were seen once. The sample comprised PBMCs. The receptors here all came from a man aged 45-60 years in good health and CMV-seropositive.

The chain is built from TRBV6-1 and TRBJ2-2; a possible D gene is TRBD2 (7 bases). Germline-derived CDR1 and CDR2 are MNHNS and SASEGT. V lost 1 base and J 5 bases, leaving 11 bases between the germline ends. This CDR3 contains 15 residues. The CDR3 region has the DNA TGTGCCAGCAGTGAAGAGGGGGAGGGAACCGGGGAGCTGTTTTTT. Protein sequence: CASSEEGEGTGELFF.

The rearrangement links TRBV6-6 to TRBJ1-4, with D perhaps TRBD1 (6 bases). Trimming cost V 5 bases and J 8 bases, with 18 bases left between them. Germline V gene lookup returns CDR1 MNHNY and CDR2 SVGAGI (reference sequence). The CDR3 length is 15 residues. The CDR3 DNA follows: TGTGCCAGCAGTAAACCGGACAGTCTGGGGGAAAAACTGTTTTTT. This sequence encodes CASSKPDSLGEKLFF.

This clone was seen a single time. CDR3 loop: CAISDELAGGETQYF. The DNA of the CDR3 is TGTGCCATCAGTGACGAGCTAGCGGGTGGAGAGACCCAGTACTTC. V usage is TRBV10-3 and J usage is TRBJ2-5; TRBD2 matches 8 bases. CDR3 length: 15 residues. Looked up from germline, CDR1 is ENHRY and CDR2 is SYGVKD. V was clipped by 3 bases and J by 4 bases; unmatched bases: 7.

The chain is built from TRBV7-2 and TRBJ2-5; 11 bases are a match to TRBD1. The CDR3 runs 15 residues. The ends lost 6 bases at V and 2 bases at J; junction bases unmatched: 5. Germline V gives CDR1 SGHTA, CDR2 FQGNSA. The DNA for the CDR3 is TGTGCCAGCAGGAGGGACAGGGGGGTTCAAGAGACCCAGTACTTC. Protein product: CASRRDRGVQETQYF.

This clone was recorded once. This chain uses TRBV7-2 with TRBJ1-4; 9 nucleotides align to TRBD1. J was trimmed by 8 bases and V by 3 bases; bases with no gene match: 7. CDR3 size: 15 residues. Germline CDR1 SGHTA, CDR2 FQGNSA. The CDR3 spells CASSFNRGQGEKLFF. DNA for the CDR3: TGTGCCAGCAGCTTTAACAGGGGGCAGGGAGAAAAACTGTTTTTT.

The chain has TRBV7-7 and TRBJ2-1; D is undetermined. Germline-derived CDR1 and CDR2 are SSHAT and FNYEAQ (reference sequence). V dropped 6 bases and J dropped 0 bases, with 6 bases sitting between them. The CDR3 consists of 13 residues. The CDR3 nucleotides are TGTGCCAGCAGTCCGAGCTCCTACAATGAGCAGTTCTTC. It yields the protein CASSPSSYNEQFF.

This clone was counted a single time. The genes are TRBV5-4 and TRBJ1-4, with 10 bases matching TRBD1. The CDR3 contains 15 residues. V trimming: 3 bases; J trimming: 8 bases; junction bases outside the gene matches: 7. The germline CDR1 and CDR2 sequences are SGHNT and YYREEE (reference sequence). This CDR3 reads CASSSRQGAGEKLFF. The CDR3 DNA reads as TGTGCCAGCAGCTCCCGACAGGGGGCGGGAGAAAAACTGTTTTTT. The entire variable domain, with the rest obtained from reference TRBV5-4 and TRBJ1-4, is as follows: ETGVTQSPTHLIKTRGQQVTLRCSSQSGHNTVSWYQQALGQGPQFIFQYYREEENGRGNFPPRFSGLQFPNYSSELNVNALELDDSALYLCASSSRQGAGEKLFFGSGTQLSVL.

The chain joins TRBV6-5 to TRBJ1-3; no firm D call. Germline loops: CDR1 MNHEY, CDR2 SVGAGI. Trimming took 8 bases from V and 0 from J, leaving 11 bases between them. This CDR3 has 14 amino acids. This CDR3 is CASREQSSGNTIYF. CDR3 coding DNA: TGTGCCAGCCGAGAACAGAGCTCTGGAAACACCATATATTTT.

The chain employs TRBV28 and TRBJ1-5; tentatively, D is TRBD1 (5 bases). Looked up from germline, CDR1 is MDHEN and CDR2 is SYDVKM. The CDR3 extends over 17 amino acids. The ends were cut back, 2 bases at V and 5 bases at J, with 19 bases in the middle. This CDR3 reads CASSLGGGGGRYQPQHF. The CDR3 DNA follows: TGTGCCAGCAGTTTAGGTGGGGGGGGTGGCAGATATCAGCCCCAGCATTTT.

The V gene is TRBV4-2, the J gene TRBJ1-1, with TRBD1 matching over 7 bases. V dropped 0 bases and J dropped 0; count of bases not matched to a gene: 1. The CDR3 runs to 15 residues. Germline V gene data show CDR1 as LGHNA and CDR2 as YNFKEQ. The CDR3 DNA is TGTGCCAGCAGCCAAGAGGGACAGATGAACACTGAAGCTTTCTTT. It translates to CASSQEGQMNTEAFF.

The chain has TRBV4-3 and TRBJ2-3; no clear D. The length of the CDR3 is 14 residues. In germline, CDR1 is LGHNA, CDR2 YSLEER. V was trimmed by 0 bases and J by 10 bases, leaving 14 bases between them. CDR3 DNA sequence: TGCGCCAGCAGCCAAGAGAAATCCGCCGGAGCGCAGTATTTT. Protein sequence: CASSQEKSAGAQYF.

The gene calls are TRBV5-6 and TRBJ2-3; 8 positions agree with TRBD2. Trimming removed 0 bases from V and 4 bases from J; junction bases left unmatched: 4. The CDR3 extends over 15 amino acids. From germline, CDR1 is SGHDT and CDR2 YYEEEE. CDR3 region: CASSLVAGRADTQYF. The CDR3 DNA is TGTGCCAGCAGCTTGGTAGCGGGACGCGCAGATACGCAGTATTTT.

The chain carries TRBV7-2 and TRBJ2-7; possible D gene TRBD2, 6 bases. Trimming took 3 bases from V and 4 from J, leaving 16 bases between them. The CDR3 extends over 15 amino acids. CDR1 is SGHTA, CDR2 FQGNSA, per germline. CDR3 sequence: CASSFLASGSYEQYF. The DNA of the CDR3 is TGTGCCAGCAGCTTCCTAGCGTCGGGTTCGTACGAGCAGTACTTC.

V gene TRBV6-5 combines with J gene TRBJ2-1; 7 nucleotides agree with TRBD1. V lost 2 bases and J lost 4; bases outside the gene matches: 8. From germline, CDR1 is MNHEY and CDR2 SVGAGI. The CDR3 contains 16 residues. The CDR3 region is CASSYAPGQIYNEQFF. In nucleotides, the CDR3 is TGTGCCAGCAGTTACGCTCCGGGACAGATATACAATGAGCAGTTCTTC.

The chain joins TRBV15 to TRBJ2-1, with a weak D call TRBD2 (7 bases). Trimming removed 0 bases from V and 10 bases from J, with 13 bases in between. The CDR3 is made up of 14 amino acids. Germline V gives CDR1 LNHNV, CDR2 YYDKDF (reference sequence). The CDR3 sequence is CATSREGGGREQFF. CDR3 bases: TGTGCCACCAGCAGAGAGGGGGGGGGCCGAGAGCAGTTCTTC.

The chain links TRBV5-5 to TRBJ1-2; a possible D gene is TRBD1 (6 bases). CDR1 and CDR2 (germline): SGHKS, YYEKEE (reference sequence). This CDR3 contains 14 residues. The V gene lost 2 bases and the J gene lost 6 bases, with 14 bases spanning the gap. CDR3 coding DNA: TGTGCCAGCAGCTTAAGCCAGGGGTTGGATGGCTACACCTTC. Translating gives CASSLSQGLDGYTF. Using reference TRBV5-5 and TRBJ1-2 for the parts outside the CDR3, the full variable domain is DAGVTQSPTHLIKTRGQQVTLRCSPISGHKSVSWYQQVLGQGPQFIFQYYEKEERGRGNFPDRFSARQFPNYSSELNVNALLLGDSALYLCASSLSQGLDGYTFGSGTRLTVV.

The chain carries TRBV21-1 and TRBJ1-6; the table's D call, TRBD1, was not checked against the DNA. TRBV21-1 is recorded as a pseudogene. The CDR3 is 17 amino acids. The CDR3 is CASSKAQGVSYNSPLHF. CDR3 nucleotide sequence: TGTGCCAGCAGCAAAGCGCAAGGGGTATCCTATAATTCACCCCTCCACTTT.

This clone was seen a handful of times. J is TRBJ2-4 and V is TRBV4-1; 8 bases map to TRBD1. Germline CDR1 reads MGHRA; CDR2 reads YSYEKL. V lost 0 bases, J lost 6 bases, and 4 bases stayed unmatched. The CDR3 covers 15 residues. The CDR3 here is CASSQDRQGANIQYF. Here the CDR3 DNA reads TGCGCCAGCAGCCAAGATCGGCAGGGGGCAAACATTCAGTACTTC.

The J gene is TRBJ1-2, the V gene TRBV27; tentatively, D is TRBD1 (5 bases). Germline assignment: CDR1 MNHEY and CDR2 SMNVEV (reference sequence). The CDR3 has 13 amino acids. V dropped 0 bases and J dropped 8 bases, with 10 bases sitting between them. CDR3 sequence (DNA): TGTGCCAGCAGTTTATCAGGGGTAGAAGGCTACACCTTC. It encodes CASSLSGVEGYTF.

The CDR3 DNA reads TGTGCCAGCAGTTCTAGGTTCGGGGACACAGATACGCAGTATTTT. It codes for CASSSRFGDTDTQYF. The chain carries TRBV28 and TRBJ2-3; tentatively, D is TRBD2 (5 bases). The CDR3 is 15 amino acids. Germline V gene data show CDR1 as MDHEN and CDR2 as SYDVKM. Deletions cut 4 bases from V and 2 bases from J, with 13 bases between.

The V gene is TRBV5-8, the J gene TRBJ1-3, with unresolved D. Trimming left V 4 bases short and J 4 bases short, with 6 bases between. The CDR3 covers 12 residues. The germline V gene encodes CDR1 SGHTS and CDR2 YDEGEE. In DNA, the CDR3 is TGTGCCAGCAGCCCCCTGGGAAACACCATATATTTT. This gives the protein CASSPLGNTIYF.

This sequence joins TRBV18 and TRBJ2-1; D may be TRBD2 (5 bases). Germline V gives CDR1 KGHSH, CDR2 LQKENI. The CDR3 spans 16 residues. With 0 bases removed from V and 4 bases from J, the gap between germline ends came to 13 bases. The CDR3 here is CASSPPAGIGYNEQFF. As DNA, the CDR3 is TGTGCCAGCTCACCACCTGCCGGGATCGGGTACAATGAGCAGTTCTTC.

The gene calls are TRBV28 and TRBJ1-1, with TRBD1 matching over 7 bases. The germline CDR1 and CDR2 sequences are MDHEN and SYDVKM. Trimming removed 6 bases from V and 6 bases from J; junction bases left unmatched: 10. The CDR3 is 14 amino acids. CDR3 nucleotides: TGTGCCAGCAGCCCTGGCAGGGGGAGGTCTGAAGCTTTCTTT. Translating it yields CASSPGRGRSEAFF.

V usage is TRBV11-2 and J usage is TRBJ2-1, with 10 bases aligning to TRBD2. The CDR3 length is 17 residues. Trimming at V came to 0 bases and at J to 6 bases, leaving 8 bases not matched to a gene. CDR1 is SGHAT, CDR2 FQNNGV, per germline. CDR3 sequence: CASSLEEAGGWGNEQFF. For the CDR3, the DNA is TGTGCCAGCAGCTTAGAAGAAGCGGGAGGGTGGGGCAATGAGCAGTTCTTC.

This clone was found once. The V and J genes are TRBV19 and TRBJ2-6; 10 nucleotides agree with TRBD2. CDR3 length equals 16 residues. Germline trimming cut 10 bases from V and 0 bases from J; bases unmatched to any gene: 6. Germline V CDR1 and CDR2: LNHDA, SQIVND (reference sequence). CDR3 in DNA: TGTGCCACCGCTAGCGGGGGTCTCTCTGGGGCCAACGTCCTGACTTTC. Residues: CATASGGLSGANVLTF.

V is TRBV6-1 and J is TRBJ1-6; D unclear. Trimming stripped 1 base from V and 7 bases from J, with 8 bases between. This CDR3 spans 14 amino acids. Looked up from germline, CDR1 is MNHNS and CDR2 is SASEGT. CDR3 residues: CASSEGMANSPLHF. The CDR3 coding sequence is TGTGCCAGCAGTGAAGGAATGGCAAATTCACCCCTCCACTTT.

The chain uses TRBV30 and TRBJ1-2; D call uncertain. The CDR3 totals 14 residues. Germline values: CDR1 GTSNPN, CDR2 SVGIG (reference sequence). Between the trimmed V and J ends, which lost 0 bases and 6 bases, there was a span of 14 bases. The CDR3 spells CAWSVPNLRDGYTF. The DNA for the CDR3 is TGTGCCTGGAGTGTACCGAATTTACGGGATGGCTACACCTTC. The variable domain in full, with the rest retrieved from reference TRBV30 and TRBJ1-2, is SQTIHQWPATLVQPVGSPLSLECTVEGTSNPNLYWYRQAAGRGLQLLFYSVGIGQISSEVPQNLSASRPQDRQFILSSKKLLLSDSGFYLCAWSVPNLRDGYTFGSGTRLTVV.

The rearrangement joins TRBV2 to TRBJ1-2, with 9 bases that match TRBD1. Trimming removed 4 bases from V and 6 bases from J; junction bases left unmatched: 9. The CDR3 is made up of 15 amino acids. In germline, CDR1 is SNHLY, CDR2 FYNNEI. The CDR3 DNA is TGTGCCAGCAGTGTTCGGGGACAGGGTATCGATGGCTACACCTTC. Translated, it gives CASSVRGQGIDGYTF.

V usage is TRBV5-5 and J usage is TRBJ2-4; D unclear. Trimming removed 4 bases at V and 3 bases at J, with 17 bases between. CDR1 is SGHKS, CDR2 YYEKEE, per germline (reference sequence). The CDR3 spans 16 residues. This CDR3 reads CASSAEHSNLKNIQYF. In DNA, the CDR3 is TGTGCCAGCAGCGCCGAGCACAGCAACCTCAAAAACATTCAGTACTTC. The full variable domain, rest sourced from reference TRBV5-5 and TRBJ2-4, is DAGVTQSPTHLIKTRGQQVTLRCSPISGHKSVSWYQQVLGQGPQFIFQYYEKEERGRGNFPDRFSARQFPNYSSELNVNALLLGDSALYLCASSAEHSNLKNIQYFGAGTRLSVL.